This is a list of T cell receptor beta chains from one sample in a study of blood T cell repertoires in COVID-19. Profiling relied on immunoSEQ multiplex PCR, and the TCRdb table lists in-frame clones only, not all of them. The sample includes around 200,000 clones, approximately 80% of them seen just once. Material: peripheral blood. The receptors come from a woman aged 40-49 years with COVID-19, enrolled during active disease. Both conserved end residues are part of each CDR3. The D gene is left open where the match is weak. Expanded clones are given a class, and other clones once, few, many or no size at all.

j_gene: TRBJ2-2
abundance: once
v_gene: TRBV11-3
d_gene: TRBD2
CDR3nt: TGTGCCAGCAGCCCCGGACTAGCGGGGGGGCCCTACACCGGGGAGCTGTTTTTT
CDR3aa: CASSPGLAGGPYTGELFF

j_gene: TRBJ1-1
abundance: -
v_gene: TRBV19
d_gene: TRBD1
CDR3nt: TGTGCCAGTACCCACCCGGGACAGGGGAGCACTGAAGCTTTCTTT
CDR3aa: CASTHPGQGSTEAFF

j_gene: TRBJ2-7
abundance: -
v_gene: TRBV6-2/TRBV6-3
d_gene: -
CDR3nt: TGTGCCAGCAGTTCCACCTACGAGCAGTACTTC
CDR3aa: CASSSTYEQYF

j_gene: TRBJ2-3
abundance: -
v_gene: TRBV19
d_gene: TRBD2
CDR3nt: TGTGCCAGTACCACAAGTGGCGGGGGGGGAGAGACGCAGTATTTT
CDR3aa: CASTTSGGGGETQYF

j_gene: TRBJ2-7
abundance: -
v_gene: TRBV3-1/TRBV3-2
d_gene: -
CDR3nt: TGTGCCAGCAGCCAAGGGGCTAACGAGCAGTACTTC
CDR3aa: CASSQGANEQYF

j_gene: TRBJ1-1
abundance: -
v_gene: TRBV5-1
d_gene: TRBD1
CDR3nt: TGCGCCAGCAGCGTGGGACAGGGAAACACTGAAGCTTTCTTT
CDR3aa: CASSVGQGNTEAFF

j_gene: TRBJ2-7
abundance: -
v_gene: TRBV19
d_gene: TRBD1
CDR3nt: TGTGCCAGTAGTGCGGGACAGGGAGGACACGAGCAGTACTTC
CDR3aa: CASSAGQGGHEQYF

j_gene: TRBJ1-6
abundance: many
v_gene: TRBV7-9
d_gene: -
CDR3nt: TGTGCCAGCACTCAGAATTCACCCCTCCACTTT
CDR3aa: CASTQNSPLHF

j_gene: TRBJ1-5
abundance: once
v_gene: TRBV10-3
d_gene: TRBD1
CDR3nt: TGTGCCATCTCGACAGGGATTGATCAGCCCCAGCATTTT
CDR3aa: CAISTGIDQPQHF

j_gene: TRBJ2-1
abundance: -
v_gene: TRBV20-1
d_gene: TRBD1
CDR3nt: TGCAGTGCTAGTCCTATAATCTGGGACAGGGTGAGCAATGAGCAGTTCTTC
CDR3aa: CSASPIIWDRVSNEQFF

j_gene: TRBJ1-5
abundance: -
v_gene: TRBV6-4
d_gene: -
CDR3nt: TGTGCCACCAAGGACACTCTTTTTAGCAATCAGCCCCAGCATTTT
CDR3aa: CATKDTLFSNQPQHF

j_gene: TRBJ2-3
abundance: -
v_gene: TRBV21-1
d_gene: -
CDR3nt: TGTGCCAGCAGCAAAGCGCAGGTAGCGGGAGGGCATACTAGCACAGATACGCAGTATTTT
CDR3aa: CASSKAQVAGGHTSTDTQYF

j_gene: TRBJ2-5
abundance: -
v_gene: TRBV5-4
d_gene: -
CDR3nt: TGTGCCAGCAGCACAAACAGGGAGACCCAGTACTTC
CDR3aa: CASSTNRETQYF

j_gene: TRBJ1-1
abundance: -
v_gene: TRBV29-1
d_gene: -
CDR3nt: TGCAGCGTTGACGAGGGCAGCACTGAAGCTTTCTTT
CDR3aa: CSVDEGSTEAFF

j_gene: TRBJ2-6
abundance: -
v_gene: TRBV11-2
d_gene: TRBD2
CDR3nt: TGTGCCAGCAGCCGTGCGGGGGTGGGAAGGGTTGGGGCCAACGTCCTGACTTTC
CDR3aa: CASSRAGVGRVGANVLTF

j_gene: TRBJ2-2
abundance: -
v_gene: TRBV6-5
d_gene: TRBD1
CDR3nt: TGTGCCAGCATTGCTGACAGGGCCACCGGGGAGCTGTTTTTT
CDR3aa: CASIADRATGELFF

j_gene: TRBJ1-2
abundance: -
v_gene: TRBV10-2
d_gene: -
CDR3nt: TGCGCCAGCAGTGACAGGGCCTATGGCTACACCTTC
CDR3aa: CASSDRAYGYTF

j_gene: TRBJ1-3
abundance: -
v_gene: TRBV11-2
d_gene: -
CDR3nt: TGTGCCAGCAGCTCAACAGGGATCTCTGGAAACACCATATATTTT
CDR3aa: CASSSTGISGNTIYF

j_gene: TRBJ1-5
abundance: few
v_gene: TRBV19
d_gene: TRBD1
CDR3nt: TGTGCCAGTAGGAACCAGACAGGGTCCAGCCATCAGCCCCAGCATTTT
CDR3aa: CASRNQTGSSHQPQHF

j_gene: TRBJ1-5
abundance: -
v_gene: TRBV19
d_gene: TRBD1
CDR3nt: TGTGCCAGTAGTATAGGCGCGACAGGGGGCGCATATCAGCCCCAGCATTTT
CDR3aa: CASSIGATGGAYQPQHF

j_gene: TRBJ2-7
abundance: medium-sized
v_gene: TRBV6-5
d_gene: TRBD1
CDR3nt: TGTGCCAGCAGACCCCGACAGGGGCCCATCTACGAGCAGTACTTC
CDR3aa: CASRPRQGPIYEQYF

j_gene: TRBJ2-4
abundance: -
v_gene: TRBV18
d_gene: TRBD2
CDR3nt: TGTGCCAGCTCACCAGCTAGCGGGGGGGTTAAATCGAACATTCAGTACTTC
CDR3aa: CASSPASGGVKSNIQYF

j_gene: TRBJ1-1
abundance: -
v_gene: TRBV27
d_gene: TRBD1
CDR3nt: TGTGCCAGCAGTGCACAGGGGGGAGGGACTGAAGCTTTCTTT
CDR3aa: CASSAQGGGTEAFF

j_gene: TRBJ1-4
abundance: -
v_gene: TRBV28
d_gene: -
CDR3nt: TGTGCCAGCAGTTTTGGCGAAAAACTGTTTTTT
CDR3aa: CASSFGEKLFF

j_gene: TRBJ2-1
abundance: -
v_gene: TRBV19
d_gene: TRBD2
CDR3nt: TGTGCCAGTAGTATAGTTAGCGGGAGGGCCGCCTCCTACAATGAGCAGTTCTTC
CDR3aa: CASSIVSGRAASYNEQFF

j_gene: TRBJ1-4
abundance: -
v_gene: TRBV4-1
d_gene: -
CDR3nt: TGCGCCAGCAGCCAATTGACTCAGTCTAATGAAAAACTGTTTTTT
CDR3aa: CASSQLTQSNEKLFF

j_gene: TRBJ1-5
abundance: -
v_gene: TRBV6-5
d_gene: -
CDR3nt: TGTGCCAGCAGCGCAGGGCTGAATAGCAATCAGCCCCAGCATTTT
CDR3aa: CASSAGLNSNQPQHF

j_gene: TRBJ1-3
abundance: -
v_gene: TRBV18
d_gene: -
CDR3nt: TGTGCCAGCTCACCCGACAGCGTTGGAAACACCATATATTTT
CDR3aa: CASSPDSVGNTIYF

j_gene: TRBJ1-4
abundance: -
v_gene: TRBV10-3
d_gene: TRBD1
CDR3nt: TGTGCCACCCAGGGGGAGGACGGACCCAATGAAAAACTGTTTTTT
CDR3aa: CATQGEDGPNEKLFF

j_gene: TRBJ2-2
abundance: -
v_gene: TRBV5-1
d_gene: -
CDR3nt: TGCGCCAGCAGCTTGACCAGGAACACCGGGGAGCTGTTTTTT
CDR3aa: CASSLTRNTGELFF

j_gene: TRBJ1-4
abundance: -
v_gene: TRBV9
d_gene: -
CDR3nt: TGTGCCAGCAGCCCAAGCGGGGAAAAACTGTTTTTT
CDR3aa: CASSPSGEKLFF

j_gene: TRBJ2-2
abundance: few
v_gene: TRBV6-6
d_gene: TRBD2
CDR3nt: TGTGCCAGCCGACCGGGAGGCCAGGGCACCGGGGAGCTGTTTTTT
CDR3aa: CASRPGGQGTGELFF

j_gene: TRBJ2-3
abundance: -
v_gene: TRBV6-5
d_gene: -
CDR3nt: TGTGCCAGCAGTAGCATACCGACAGATACGCAGTATTTT
CDR3aa: CASSSIPTDTQYF

j_gene: TRBJ2-7
abundance: once
v_gene: TRBV9
d_gene: -
CDR3nt: TGTGCCAGCAGCTCAGGTGGGACAAAGTCCTACGAGCAGTACTTC
CDR3aa: CASSSGGTKSYEQYF

j_gene: TRBJ2-3
abundance: -
v_gene: TRBV7-2
d_gene: TRBD2
CDR3nt: TGTGCCAGCAGCTTAGTCGGGGGGGGGAGCACAGATACGCAGTATTTT
CDR3aa: CASSLVGGGSTDTQYF

j_gene: TRBJ2-1
abundance: -
v_gene: TRBV5-6
d_gene: TRBD2
CDR3nt: TGTGCCAGCAGCGTGGCTAGCGGGAGTATGGGCAATGAGCAGTTCTTC
CDR3aa: CASSVASGSMGNEQFF

j_gene: TRBJ2-5
abundance: -
v_gene: TRBV6-1
d_gene: TRBD1
CDR3nt: TGTGCCAGCAGTGAAGTGGCAGGGGGCGAGACCCAGTACTTC
CDR3aa: CASSEVAGGETQYF

j_gene: TRBJ2-7
abundance: -
v_gene: TRBV4-1
d_gene: TRBD2
CDR3nt: TGCGCCAGCAGCCAAGATGCGGGGGATGCGGGCTACGAGCAGTACTTC
CDR3aa: CASSQDAGDAGYEQYF

j_gene: TRBJ2-2
abundance: -
v_gene: TRBV18
d_gene: -
CDR3nt: TGTGCCAGCTCACCTGGGGCAGGGGTGAACACCGGGGAGCTGTTTTTT
CDR3aa: CASSPGAGVNTGELFF

j_gene: TRBJ2-2
abundance: -
v_gene: TRBV7-7
d_gene: -
CDR3nt: TGTGCTAGCAGCGTCGGGGGGAACACCGGGGAGCTGTTTTTT
CDR3aa: CASSVGGNTGELFF

j_gene: TRBJ1-1
abundance: -
v_gene: TRBV4-1
d_gene: -
CDR3nt: TGCGCCAGCAGCCCGGGACCGCGGGGCACTGAAGCTTTCTTT
CDR3aa: CASSPGPRGTEAFF

j_gene: TRBJ1-2
abundance: once
v_gene: TRBV28
d_gene: -
CDR3nt: TGTGCCAGCAGCCTCTACTATGGCTACACCTTC
CDR3aa: CASSLYYGYTF

j_gene: TRBJ1-2
abundance: -
v_gene: TRBV19
d_gene: TRBD1
CDR3nt: TGTGCCAGTAGCCCGGACAGGGTCGATGGCTACACCTTC
CDR3aa: CASSPDRVDGYTF